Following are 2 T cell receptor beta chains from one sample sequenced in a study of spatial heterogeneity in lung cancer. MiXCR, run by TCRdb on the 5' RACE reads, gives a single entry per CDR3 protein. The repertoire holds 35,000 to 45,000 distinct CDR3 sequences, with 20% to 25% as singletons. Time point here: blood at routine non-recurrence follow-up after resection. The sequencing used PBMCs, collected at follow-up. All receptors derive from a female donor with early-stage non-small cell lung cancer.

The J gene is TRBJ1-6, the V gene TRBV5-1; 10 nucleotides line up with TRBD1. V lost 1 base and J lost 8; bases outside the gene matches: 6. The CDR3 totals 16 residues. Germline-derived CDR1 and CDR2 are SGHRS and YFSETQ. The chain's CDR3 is CASSLSGTGADSPLHF. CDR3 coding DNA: TGCGCCAGCAGCTTGTCAGGGACAGGGGCCGATTCACCCCTCCACTTT.

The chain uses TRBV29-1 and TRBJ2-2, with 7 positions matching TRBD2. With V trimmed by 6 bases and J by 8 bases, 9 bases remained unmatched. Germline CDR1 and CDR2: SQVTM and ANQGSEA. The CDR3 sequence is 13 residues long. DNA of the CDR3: TGCAGCGTGGCACGACTAGCTTCTGGGGAGCTGTTTTTT. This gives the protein CSVARLASGELFF.